Listed below are T cell receptor beta chains from one sample, sequenced in a study of cytomegalovirus exposure and HLA in healthy donors. Profiled with immunoSEQ multiplex PCR; TCRdb holds only in-frame clones, not every one. The sample consists of fewer than 200,000 clones, roughly 86% of them appearing once. Material for sequencing was PBMCs. The receptors derive from a man aged 18 to 29 in good health and CMV-seropositive. The conserved cysteine and the conserved F or W are not part of the CDR3 here. Rows give clone size only sometimes, using once, few, many, or a class for an expanded clone.

clone_size	j_call	v_call	cdr3_aa
.	TRBJ1-2	TRBV18	ASSPGQILYGYT
.	TRBJ2-3	TRBV18	ASSPLGQGALDTQY
few	TRBJ2-3	TRBV7-9	ANARGGVADTQY
.	TRBJ2-7	TRBV6-5	ASSREKLVPYEQY
.	TRBJ2-3	TRBV5-1	ASSFLTSGTDTQY
.	TRBJ1-3	TRBV30	AWRPGGAGNTIY
once	TRBJ1-2	TRBV5-1	ASSLSDRGDGYT
.	TRBJ2-1	TRBV9	ASSVQPSGVNEQF
.	TRBJ2-2	TRBV4-3	ASSQAGEAGELF
.	TRBJ1-2	TRBV4-3	ASSQDGASALRGYT
once	TRBJ2-7	TRBV27	ASSLWAGQSHEQY
few	TRBJ1-2	TRBV5-1	ASSLDRAYGYT
.	TRBJ2-7	TRBV13	ASSLTGIDYEQY
once	TRBJ2-1	TRBV7-2	ASSGQGTGVNEQF
once	TRBJ2-5	TRBV28	ASSFSLAQETQY
.	TRBJ2-1	TRBV6-5	ASSSPGGGAGNEQF
.	TRBJ2-1	TRBV18	ASSPLAGTYNEQF
.	TRBJ2-6	TRBV27	ASSLLSVVSGANVLT
.	TRBJ2-1	TRBV5-1	ASLVNSGANEQF
few	TRBJ2-7	TRBV30	AWSYDRGDEQY
.	TRBJ1-5	TRBV9	ARPIDRDRHGQPQH
few	TRBJ1-1	TRBV10-3	AISSQGAEGDTEAF
.	TRBJ1-1	TRBV7-9	ASSLQGDTEAF
.	TRBJ1-2	TRBV6-6	ASRSPDSYGYT
.	TRBJ2-7	TRBV7-9	ASSSESYEQY
.	TRBJ2-2	TRBV9	ASSVGGQGSGELF
.	TRBJ2-3	TRBV5-4	ASSRTNVPGADTQY
.	TRBJ2-7	TRBV6-5	ASSFAPIGEGYEQY
.	TRBJ2-7	TRBV7-8	ASSPGQLYEQY
.	TRBJ2-1	TRBV27	ASSPTGQVFRNEQF
.	TRBJ1-4	TRBV30	AWRIQGSGEKLF
.	TRBJ2-7	TRBV4-2	ASSQGWVAGVEEQY
.	TRBJ1-1	TRBV28	ASRTHEGDTEAF
.	TRBJ2-7	TRBV5-4	ASSLERGGLDEQY
once	TRBJ1-4	TRBV6-6	ASEDRTGSEKLF
.	TRBJ1-2	TRBV27	ASSGTDRAYGYT
.	TRBJ2-7	TRBV7-6	ASSLASGFYEQY
.	TRBJ2-7	TRBV5-1	ASSLKTGVASYEQY
.	TRBJ1-4	TRBV7-3	ASSSKVQGGWEKLF
.	TRBJ2-7	TRBV9	ASSVSGSKLSGEQY